These T cell receptor beta chains were read from a single sample in a study of OX40 agonist ivuxolimab in advanced cancers. Profiled with immunoSEQ multiplex PCR; TCRdb holds only in-frame clones, not every one. The sample lists about 21,000 clones, more than 70% seen once, with about 11% in the top ten. The specimen was CD4+ or CD8+ T cells sorted from blood, collected in a trial of the OX40 agonist ivuxolimab. Every receptor here comes from an adult with an advanced solid tumor such as melanoma, head and neck, liver or kidney cancer. The CDR3 runs from the conserved cysteine through the conserved F or W. A D gene is named only where the DNA matches it firmly. Part of the rows lack a size; the others show once, few, many or a class for expanded clones.

>-|TRBJ2-1|TRBV5-1|-
CASSLGAGAPNEQFF
TGCGCCAGCAGCTTGGGCGCGGGGGCCCCCAATGAGCAGTTCTTC
>-|TRBJ2-7|TRBV27|-
CASSLGTTPYEQYF
TGTGCCAGCAGTCTCGGGACAACGCCCTACGAGCAGTACTTC
>-|TRBJ2-7|TRBV7-2|-
CASSLDMGSSSYEQYF
TGTGCCAGCAGCTTAGATATGGGGAGCAGCTCCTACGAGCAGTACTTC
>-|TRBJ2-4|TRBV5-5|-
CASSLLAKNIQYF
TGTGCCAGCAGCTTACTAGCCAAAAACATTCAGTACTTC
>-|TRBJ1-5|TRBV4-2|-
CASSLEGKQPQHF
TGTGCCAGCAGCCTGGAGGGGAAACAGCCCCAGCATTTT
>-|TRBJ1-1|TRBV7-9|TRBD1
CASSLMTGMETEAFF
TGTGCCAGCAGCTTAATGACAGGGATGGAGACTGAAGCTTTCTTT
>-|TRBJ2-1|TRBV7-6|-
CASSLSRRVREDEQFF
TGTGCCAGCAGCTTATCCCGACGTGTTCGAGAGGATGAGCAGTTCTTC
>-|TRBJ1-5|TRBV6-6|-
CATLGVRGNQPQHF
TGTGCCACTTTGGGAGTACGGGGCAATCAGCCCCAGCATTTT
>-|TRBJ1-1|TRBV4-1|-
CASSQLAGARNTEAFF
TGCGCCAGCAGCCAACTCGCGGGGGCAAGGAACACTGAAGCTTTCTTT
>-|TRBJ1-2|TRBV29-1|-
CSVEEAPQGRVGDYGYTF
TGCAGCGTTGAAGAAGCGCCACAGGGTAGGGTCGGGGACTATGGCTACACCTTC
>-|TRBJ2-5|TRBV7-8|TRBD2
CASSSPTSGRVQETQYF
TGTGCCAGCAGCTCGCCTACTAGCGGGAGGGTTCAAGAGACCCAGTACTTC
>-|TRBJ1-1|TRBV9|-
CASSGSRGTEAFF
TGTGCCAGCAGCGGATCTAGGGGCACTGAAGCTTTCTTT
>-|TRBJ2-7|TRBV12-5|-
CASALGQHEQYF
TGTGCTAGTGCCCTAGGACAGCACGAGCAGTACTTC
>-|TRBJ2-1|TRBV10-3|-
CAISESGRGLYNEQFF
TGTGCCATCAGTGAGTCGGGGCGGGGCCTTTACAATGAGCAGTTCTTC
>once|TRBJ2-7|TRBV19|-
CASSPRYSYEQYF
TGTGCCAGTAGTCCTCGGTACTCCTACGAGCAGTACTTC
>-|TRBJ1-2|TRBV7-3|-
CASSFGSGRGYANYGYTF
TGTGCCAGCAGTTTCGGCTCGGGCAGAGGCTATGCTAACTATGGCTACACCTTC
>-|TRBJ2-3|TRBV7-9|TRBD1
CASSTTGGDTQYF
TGTGCCAGCAGCACGACAGGGGGAGATACGCAGTATTTT
>-|TRBJ1-5|TRBV19|TRBD1
CASRDRDYNQPQHF
TGTGCCAGTAGGGACAGGGATTACAATCAGCCCCAGCATTTT
>-|TRBJ2-5|TRBV6-5|-
CASSYMGFQETQYF
TGTGCCAGCAGTTATATGGGATTCCAAGAGACCCAGTACTTC
>-|TRBJ2-6|TRBV6-1|-
CASTPGAGANVLTF
TGTGCCAGCACCCCAGGGGCCGGGGCCAACGTCCTGACTTTC
>-|TRBJ2-4|TRBV19|-
CASSIGSRGSAKNIQYF
TGTGCCAGTAGTATCGGCTCTCGCGGATCAGCCAAAAACATTCAGTACTTC
>once|TRBJ2-1|TRBV27|TRBD2
CASSFPSGANEQFF
TGTGCCAGCAGTTTTCCTAGCGGGGCAAATGAGCAGTTCTTC
>-|TRBJ1-1|TRBV5-1|-
CASSLDSGSEAFF
TGCGCCAGCAGCTTGGACTCAGGGTCTGAAGCTTTCTTT
>-|TRBJ1-6|TRBV6-5|-
CASSYGAGFSNSPLHF
TGTGCCAGCAGTTACGGTGCAGGTTTTTCTAATTCACCCCTCCACTTT
>few|TRBJ1-5|TRBV4-1|-
CASSQDGSSAQPQHF
TGCGCCAGCAGCCAAGACGGGAGTTCAGCGCAGCCCCAGCATTTT
>-|TRBJ1-1|TRBV7-9|-
CASSLSRRPLSMNTEAFF
TGTGCCAGCAGCTTAAGTCGCCGTCCTTTGTCCATGAACACTGAAGCTTTCTTT
>once|TRBJ2-7|TRBV11-2|TRBD1
CASSLVTGVGSYEQYF
TGTGCCAGCAGCTTAGTAACAGGGGTGGGTTCCTACGAGCAGTACTTC
>-|TRBJ2-3|TRBV10-3|-
CAISEKGVGDTQYF
TGTGCCATCTCTGAAAAGGGGGTGGGAGATACGCAGTATTTT
>-|TRBJ1-4|TRBV6-5|-
CLQGDDEKLFF
TGCCTACAGGGTGATGATGAAAAACTGTTTTTT
>-|TRBJ2-2|TRBV30|TRBD1
CAWSVIWDRGVGELFF
TGTGCCTGGAGTGTAATCTGGGACAGGGGCGTCGGGGAGCTGTTTTTT
>-|TRBJ1-1|TRBV5-1|-
CASSLAGMNTEAFF
TGCGCCAGCAGCTTGGCAGGGATGAACACTGAAGCTTTCTTT
>-|TRBJ1-1|TRBV28|-
CASTENFRGAMNTEAFF
TGTGCCAGTACCGAAAATTTTCGGGGGGCGATGAACACTGAAGCTTTCTTT
>medium-sized|TRBJ2-2|TRBV7-9|-
CGQDTGELFF
TGTGGACAAGACACCGGGGAGCTGTTTTTT
>-|TRBJ1-1|TRBV6-1|-
CASSGGTWAFF
TGTGCCAGCAGTGGGGGCACGTGGGCTTTCTTT
>-|TRBJ1-2|TRBV7-9|TRBD1
CASSPGTDGSYTF
TGTGCCAGCAGCCCCGGGACAGATGGAAGCTACACCTTC
>-|TRBJ2-7|TRBV25-1|-
CASSELGTSYEQYF
TGTGCCAGCAGTGAATTGGGGACTTCCTACGAGCAGTACTTC
>few|TRBJ1-4|TRBV30|-
CAWSVRGEKLFF
TGTGCCTGGAGTGTAAGGGGTGAAAAACTGTTTTTT
>few|TRBJ2-7|TRBV7-9|-
CASSRRSGRGVYEQYF
TGTGCCAGCAGCCGCCGCTCGGGGCGGGGAGTCTACGAGCAGTACTTC
>-|TRBJ2-7|TRBV7-3|-
CASSLAGSREQYF
TGTGCCAGCAGCTTGGCCGGATCTCGCGAGCAGTACTTC